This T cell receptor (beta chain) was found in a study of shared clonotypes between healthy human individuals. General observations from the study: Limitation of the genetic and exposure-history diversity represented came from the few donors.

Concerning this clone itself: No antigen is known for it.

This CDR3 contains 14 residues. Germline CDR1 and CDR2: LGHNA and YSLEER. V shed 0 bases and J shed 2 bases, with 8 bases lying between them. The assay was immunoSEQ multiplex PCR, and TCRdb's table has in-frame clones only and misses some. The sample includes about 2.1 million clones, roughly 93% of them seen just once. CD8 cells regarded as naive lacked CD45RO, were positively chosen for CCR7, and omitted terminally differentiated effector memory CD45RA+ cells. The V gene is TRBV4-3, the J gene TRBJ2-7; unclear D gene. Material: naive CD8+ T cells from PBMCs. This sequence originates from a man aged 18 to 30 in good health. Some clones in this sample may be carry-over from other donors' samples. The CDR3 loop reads CASSQDHLTYEQYF. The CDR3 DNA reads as TGCGCCAGCAGCCAAGATCACTTGACCTACGAGCAGTACTTC.